This TCR beta chain originates from a study of cytomegalovirus exposure and HLA in healthy donors (dated by TCRdb to the late 2010s). Some background on the complete study: An earlier analysis of roughly 500 of the donors reported roughly 270 Gb of sequence data and roughly 110 million unique TCR beta sequences from 190 million or so T cells. Every repertoire in the discovery cohort had been generated on one and the same sequencing platform. Donor age, sex, ethnicity and CMV serostatus were collected together with the repertoire data. In a later analysis, previously published TCR beta repertoires from 600 to 850 donors were re-analyzed and high-resolution HLA genotyping was added so that TCR occurrence patterns could be studied. Among roughly 370 genotyped donors of the cohort, an average of approximately 240,000 unique TCR beta nucleotide sequences were sequenced per donor, roughly a sixth of them non-productive. Besides the first cohort of about 730 subjects, a separate validation cohort made up of over 95 different subjects was used. In a later genetic analysis, genome-wide SNP genotypes for about 65% of the 666 donors were used, and that subset was treated as a discovery cohort. An earlier analysis of roughly 580 of the donors used high-throughput TCR beta sequencing to judge whether each TCR beta V gene segment behaved as functional or pseudogenic. The T cell repertoires of several hundred subjects were profiled by immunosequencing and related to cytomegalovirus serostatus. The study aimed to test whether signatures of past pathogen exposure could be identified by cataloging public T cell receptors. An early release that covered fewer than 750 HLA-typed donors contained approximately 300 gigabases of sequencing data and some 87 million unique TCR sequences. Among the roughly 390 genotyped donors, around 81% belonged to the genetic ancestry cluster associated with self-reported Caucasian donors. Because of strong linkage in the cohort, five DR-DQ haplotypes were treated as single units for association and clustering. The later analysis used no new phenotypic data to find candidate immune exposures, relying instead on TCR beta sequences and their occurrence across donors. The number of typed donors differed by locus: 629-630 for A, B, C, DRB1 and DQB1; 500 to 550 for DQA1; 606 for DPA1; and around 450 for DPB1. HLA typing covered class I and class II loci at four-digit resolution. To predict cytomegalovirus infection status, the study brought together high-throughput TCR immunosequencing, statistical association of individual TCRs with disease status, and machine learning. The research as a whole found: In an earlier analysis of 587 of the donors, most TCR beta V segments appeared in productive rearrangements about 87% or about 30% of the time, broadly matching IMGT annotations. The study gave a list of 150 to 200 TCR beta chains associated with cytomegalovirus. Some IMGT-functional V segments, including TRBV6-2 and TRBV6-3, could not be told apart with the 87-base-pair reads, so those segments were excluded. Strong co-occurrence of HLA alleles, especially DR and DQ, made assigning TCR associations to individual alleles difficult. This cohort had only TCR beta chains sequenced, and the lack of alpha or paired-chain data limited which features could be detected. The authors suggested that the approach could potentially be generalized to other disease states and immunological phenotypes. In a later analysis, HLA-associated TCR beta chains were found to be more clonally expanded and to have lower generation probabilities than equally common non-associated chains. For the cohort, immune exposure information was limited to CMV serostatus. In a later genetic analysis, fewer N-insertions in productive TCRs were reported among donors in an Asian-associated ancestry cluster than the roughly 700-donor mean. Seventeen rarely observed V segments, including chromosome 9 orphons, were excluded from the earlier analysis of several hundred of the donors because counts were too low. A group of highly shared sequence variants was considered likely to be a technical artifact of the sequencing pipeline. HLA typing was unavailable for some donors at each locus, so association tests used only the typed subset. Most TCR sequences were observed very rarely across donors, whereas some public TCRs were present in many individuals. The classifier was reported to diagnose cytomegalovirus status with high specificity and sensitivity in both the original and validation cohorts. Correlated functional status among segregating V segments might be attributable to linkage disequilibrium, but an unknown experimental factor could not be ruled out. In a later analysis, some 18,000 TCR beta sequences were associated with specific HLA alleles at a false discovery rate of 0.05. In vitro tests confirmed that a few of the cytomegalovirus-associated TCR beta chains recognize cytomegalovirus antigens. A further reported finding was that TCR beta sequences accurately predicted the HLA-A and HLA-B alleles for most subjects in the first cohort. Several of the top co-occurrence clusters appeared to be linked to parvovirus B19, influenza, CMV and Epstein-Barr virus, according to a later analysis. A later genetic analysis associated a missense DCLRE1C variant with V-gene and J-gene trimming of TCR beta chains, and an independent cohort replicated the association. According to a later analysis, TCR association rates differed among HLA loci, with DRB1 alleles showing the most associated TCRs and HLA-C alleles showing the fewest. The presence/absence analyses assumed that sequencing depth was roughly uniform across donors, and that assumption may not be true. A later analysis found that most CMV-associated TCR beta chains appeared HLA-restricted, with HLA associations seemingly driven largely by CMV exposure.

The cohort comprised under 700 healthy bone marrow donors. At the time of sampling, all cohort members were nominally healthy, though unrecorded immune exposures were likely present. The donor tested CMV seronegative and was one of the 352 seronegative cohort members. Every donor gave a peripheral blood sample, and the peripheral blood mononuclear cells from that sample were used for TCR beta sequencing. The Qiagen DNeasy Blood Extraction Kit was used to extract genomic DNA from the blood cell samples. The CDR3 holds 16 amino acids from the cysteine to the phenylalanine. Left in the record is the CDR3 DNA by itself, 48 bases read in frame from the first base. The junction shows trimming of 2 bases on V and 6 bases on J, plus 20 bases between the germline ends. The germline V gene specifies SQVTM as CDR1 and ANQGSEA as CDR2. Concerning this clone: Its binding antigen is unknown. No much larger clone exists at a distance of one base, and base qualities are not known.

The library was made by the immunoSEQ multiplex PCR assay. A mixture of 60 forward primers for TCR Vbeta segments and 13 reverse primers for TCR Jbeta segments was used in the multiplex PCR. A multiplex PCR assay on genomic DNA amplified the CDR3 region of rearranged TCR beta genes. The Illumina HiSeq System was used to sequence the amplified TCR beta libraries as 87-base-pair reads. Per the original workflow: A later analysis counted some 74 million unique TCR beta chains across the 640 or so repertoires, and about 10 million of these chains were shared by at least two donors. Raw reads were error-corrected and collapsed into unique sequences by a nearest-neighbor algorithm in which closely related sequences were merged to remove PCR and sequencing errors. V, D and J gene segments were assigned by aligning CDR3 sequences to IMGT reference sequences. For a sequence to be retained, a match of at least six nucleotides was required to both a V gene segment and a J gene segment. A rearrangement was called productive if the CDR3 had no stop codons and remained in frame with V and J, and every other rearrangement was called non-productive. CDR3 was defined by IMGT convention, running from the second conserved V-encoded cysteine to the conserved J-encoded phenylalanine. The earlier analysis of 587 of the donors excluded any sequence lacking an unambiguous match to a single V gene segment. In an earlier analysis of more than 500 of the donors, a V segment was called functional when productive rearrangements were above 56.7%, and segregating when the standard deviation between donors exceeded 5%. A statistical classification framework was developed to diagnose cytomegalovirus status using the catalog of TCR beta chain sequences. In a later analysis, V and J genes were assigned by comparing TCR nucleotide sequences against IMGT/GENE-DB human TR gene sequences. Using the TCRdist pipeline, a later analysis assigned CDR3 sequences along with most-parsimonious VDJ recombination scenarios. In a later analysis, every TCR beta chain was defined by the combination of its CDR3 amino acid sequence and its V-gene family, and reads without a unique V-gene family were dropped. To address suspected cross-contamination and a sequencing artifact, a later analysis removed approximately 600 highly shared, low-generation-probability nucleotide sequences. In a later analysis, a clonal expansion index was calculated for each public chain from normalized within-repertoire ranks of inferred template counts. In a later analysis, generation probabilities were computed with a VDJ recombination model fitted to out-of-frame rearrangements, and the resulting probabilities were checked against IGoR. In a later analysis, TCR-TCR, TCR-HLA and TCR-CMV co-occurrence was scored with hypergeometric tests, and a repertoire-size bias correction was applied to TCR pairs. False discovery rates were estimated in a later analysis by permuting HLA or CMV assignments 20 times. A later analysis grouped co-occurring TCRs with DBSCAN, adding TCRdist sequence similarity when clustering within HLA-allele-positive subsets. Repertoires with fewer than 30,000 or more than 120,000 public chains, plus five repertoires with anomalous nucleotide sharing, were excluded from co-occurrence clustering. The table comes from immuneACCESS by way of TCRdb, which keeps in-frame sequences with V and J called. Part of the clones is missing from these tables; in studies checked, under half for an unresolved V gene and the rest for unknown reasons. That table gives V, J and clone size, and the DNA gave D and trimming. Here the sample has 100,000 to 120,000 clones; 75% to 80% occur a single time. Approximately 1.3% of the sample lies in the top ten.

The chain couples TRBV29-1 to TRBJ2-1; the D gene is perhaps TRBD2, on 5 matching bases. This receptor was taken from a woman aged 25 to 39 in good health and CMV-seronegative. The sample taken for sequencing was PBMCs. The DNA reads TGCAGCGTTGAACTGGAGGCCTTTTTTAATTTCAATGAGCAGTTCTTC. The translation is CSVELEAFFNFNEQFF.